This T cell receptor (beta chain) is drawn from a study of cytomegalovirus exposure and HLA in healthy donors listed by TCRdb under 2017. Background on the whole study: An earlier analysis of several hundred of the donors reported about 290 Gb of sequence data and roughly 100 million unique TCR beta sequences from about 200 million T cells. Roughly 300 gigabases of sequencing data and tens of millions of unique TCR sequences were included in an early release covering around 600 HLA-typed donors. Of the roughly 410 genotyped donors, 81% were placed in the genetic ancestry cluster associated with self-reported Caucasian donors. The aim of the study was to test whether cataloging public T cell receptors could identify signatures of past pathogen exposure. The study used immunosequencing to profile the T cell repertoires of around 600 subjects and linked those repertoires to cytomegalovirus serostatus. Along with the approximately 700-subject first cohort, a separate validation cohort of over a hundred different subjects was used. To predict cytomegalovirus infection status, the study brought together high-throughput TCR immunosequencing, statistical association of individual TCRs with disease status, and machine learning. A later analysis re-examined previously published TCR beta repertoires from several hundred donors and added high-resolution HLA genotyping to investigate patterns of TCR occurrence. Rather than using new phenotypic data, the later analysis identified candidate immune exposures from TCR beta sequences and from how often those sequences occurred across donors. In an earlier analysis of about 590 of the donors, high-throughput TCR beta sequencing was used to judge whether each TCR beta V gene segment behaved as functional or pseudogenic. Donor age, sex, ethnicity and CMV serostatus were compiled alongside the repertoire data. A later genetic analysis took genome-wide SNP genotypes for about 60% of the roughly 670 donors and used that subset as a discovery cohort. All discovery cohort repertoires had been generated on a single sequencing platform. HLA typing covered class I and class II loci at four-digit resolution. The number of donors typed differed by locus, with roughly 620-630 for A, B, C, DRB1 and DQB1, roughly 520 for DQA1, some 570 for DPA1, and roughly 450 for DPB1. Because of strong linkage in the cohort, roughly five DR-DQ haplotypes were treated as single units for association and clustering. On average, approximately 250,000 unique TCR beta nucleotide sequences were sequenced per donor among roughly 430 genotyped donors of the cohort, with roughly 20% of those sequences being non-productive. The paper as a whole reports these results and caveats: For the cohort, immune exposure information was limited to CMV serostatus. While some public TCRs were present in many individuals, most TCR sequences turned up only very rarely across donors. Linkage disequilibrium might explain the correlated functional status among segregating V segments, but an unknown experimental factor could not be excluded. Because counts were too low, 15 to 20 rarely observed V segments, including chromosome 9 orphons, were excluded from the earlier analysis of roughly 580 of the donors. At a false discovery rate of 0.05, a later analysis linked 16,951 TCR beta sequences to specific HLA alleles. Sequencing depth was assumed to be roughly uniform across donors in the presence/absence analyses, though that assumption may not hold. When HLA alleles, especially DR and DQ, strongly co-occurred, TCR associations were difficult to assign to individual alleles. Compared with the 666-donor mean, donors in an Asian-associated ancestry cluster had fewer N-insertions in productive TCRs, according to a later genetic analysis. Only TCR beta chains were sequenced in this cohort, and the absence of alpha or paired-chain data limited detectable features. In a later analysis, TCR association rates were found to vary across HLA loci, with the most associated TCRs seen for DRB1 alleles and the fewest for HLA-C alleles. In a later analysis, HLA-associated TCR beta chains were found to be more clonally expanded and to have lower generation probabilities than equally common non-associated chains. The 87-base-pair reads could not distinguish some IMGT-functional V segments, including TRBV6-2 and TRBV6-3, so those segments were excluded. A cluster of highly shared sequence variants was judged likely to be a technical artifact of the sequencing pipeline. In an earlier analysis of over 550 of the donors, most TCR beta V segments were observed in productive rearrangements about 87% or about 30% of the time, broadly matching IMGT annotations. Because HLA typing was missing for some donors at each locus, association tests included only the typed subset. An association between a missense DCLRE1C variant and V-gene and J-gene trimming of TCR beta chains was found in a later genetic analysis and replicated in an independent cohort. In the study, 164 TCR beta chains were listed as associated with cytomegalovirus. A later analysis reported that several top co-occurrence clusters appeared linked to parvovirus B19, influenza, CMV and Epstein-Barr virus. A further reported finding was that TCR beta sequences accurately predicted the HLA-A and HLA-B alleles for most subjects in the first cohort. In vitro tests confirmed that a few of the cytomegalovirus-associated TCR beta chains recognize cytomegalovirus antigens. The classifier was reported to diagnose cytomegalovirus status with high specificity and sensitivity in both the original and validation cohorts. According to the authors, the approach could potentially be generalized to other disease states and immunological phenotypes. A later analysis found that most CMV-associated TCR beta chains appeared HLA-restricted, with HLA associations seemingly driven largely by CMV exposure.

The protocol used for the library was the immunoSEQ multiplex PCR assay. For the multiplex PCR, a mixture combining 60 forward primers for TCR Vbeta segments and 13 reverse primers for TCR Jbeta segments was used. Amplification of the CDR3 region of rearranged TCR beta genes was performed with a multiplex PCR assay on genomic DNA. The amplified TCR beta libraries were sequenced on the Illumina HiSeq System as 87-base-pair reads. The original methods were these. Across the roughly 700 repertoires, a later analysis counted roughly 77 million unique TCR beta chains, around 10 million of which were shared by at least two donors. To remove PCR and sequencing errors, raw reads were error-corrected and collapsed into unique sequences using a nearest-neighbor algorithm that merged closely related sequences. Alignment of CDR3 sequences to IMGT reference sequences was used to assign V, D and J gene segments. For a sequence to be retained, at least a six-nucleotide match to both a V gene segment and a J gene segment was required. Rearrangements were classified as productive when the CDR3 lacked stop codons and remained in frame with V and J, and all other rearrangements were classified as non-productive. CDR3 was defined according to IMGT convention as the region running from the second conserved V-encoded cysteine to the conserved J-encoded phenylalanine. In an earlier analysis of around 570 of the donors, sequences lacking an unambiguous match to a single V gene segment were excluded. In an earlier analysis of approximately 590 of the donors, a V segment was called functional when productive rearrangements were above 56.7%, and segregating when the standard deviation between donors exceeded 5%. A statistical classification framework was built for diagnosing cytomegalovirus status from the catalog of TCR beta chain sequences. In a later analysis, TCR nucleotide sequences were compared against IMGT/GENE-DB human TR gene sequences so that V and J genes could be assigned. In a later analysis, CDR3 sequences and most-parsimonious VDJ recombination scenarios were assigned using the TCRdist pipeline. In a later analysis, each TCR beta chain was defined by its CDR3 amino acid sequence together with its V-gene family, and reads lacking a unique V-gene family were excluded. In a later analysis, some 600 highly shared, low-generation-probability nucleotide sequences were removed to address suspected cross-contamination and a sequencing artifact. For each public chain, a later analysis derived a clonal expansion index from normalized ranks of inferred template counts within each repertoire. In a later analysis, generation probabilities were computed with a VDJ recombination model fitted to out-of-frame rearrangements, and the resulting probabilities were checked against IGoR. A later analysis scored TCR-TCR, TCR-HLA and TCR-CMV co-occurrence with hypergeometric tests, applying a repertoire-size bias correction to TCR pairs. False discovery rates were estimated in a later analysis by permuting HLA or CMV assignments 20 times. In a later analysis, co-occurring TCRs were grouped with DBSCAN, and TCRdist sequence similarity was added when clustering was performed within HLA-allele-positive subsets. Repertoires with fewer than 30,000 or more than 120,000 public chains, plus five repertoires with anomalous nucleotide sharing, were excluded from co-occurrence clustering. The source is immuneACCESS, and TCRdb retained only in-frame sequences with V and J called. Part of the clones is not carried over; for the studies checked, unresolved V genes explain less than half of this, and the remainder is unexplained. The V and J calls and clone size are taken from that table; D and trimming were inferred from the DNA. The sample contains approximately 100,000 clones, 74% of them found a single time. The ten top clones hold over 2.5% of the sample.

Turning to this clone: Its antigen is still unknown. Per-nucleotide qualities are absent, and no much larger clonotype sits a single base away.

The cohort comprised some 730 healthy bone marrow donors. At the time of sampling, all cohort members were nominally healthy, though unrecorded immune exposures were likely present. The donor was CMV seropositive and was included in the group of 250 to 300 seropositive cohort members. A peripheral blood sample was provided by each donor, and peripheral blood mononuclear cells were used for TCR beta sequencing. The Qiagen DNeasy Blood Extraction Kit was used to extract genomic DNA from the blood cell samples. V lost 5 bases and J lost 2 bases, and the count of bases not matched to a germline gene is 2. Taken from the germline V gene, the CDR1 and CDR2 loops are SNHLY and FYNNEI. The CDR3 numbers 13 residues from cysteine through phenylalanine. The only DNA kept is the CDR3, 39 bases in frame from the first base.

This receptor chain uses TRBV2 and TRBJ1-1, and TRBD1 aligns with 7 junction nucleotides. The material sequenced was PBMCs. The clonotype comes from a middle-aged man in good health and CMV-seropositive. DNA sequence: TGTGCCAGCAGTTACAGGGGTAACACTGAAGCTTTCTTT. This yields the protein CASSYRGNTEAFF.